Reported below is one T cell receptor beta chain. As originally analysed: Nucleated cell number was recorded as an estimate derived from reference gene primer amplification. Profiling relied on immunoSEQ multiplex PCR, and the TCRdb table lists in-frame clones only, not all of them. V, J and clone size derive from that table, while D and trimming were established from the DNA sequence. The sample holds 95,000 to 150,000 clones, approximately 83% seen once. This entry is derived from a study of blood T cell repertoires in COVID-19. Overall study context: PBMCs, B-cell-depleted T cells, or T cells were the source of the cDNA or gDNA that made up the material.

J was trimmed by 0 bases and V by 2 bases; bases with no gene match: 4. The CDR3 consists of 18 residues. CDR1 and CDR2 from the germline V gene are SGHKS and YYEKEE (reference sequence). Sequenced input: peripheral blood. The V gene is TRBV5-5, the J gene TRBJ2-1, with 14 bases that match TRBD2. The TCR comes from a woman in her 70s with acute or convalescent COVID-19. The CDR3 region is CASSLRLAGGSSYNEQFF. In DNA form, the CDR3 reads TGTGCCAGCAGCTTACGACTAGCGGGGGGGAGCTCCTACAATGAGCAGTTCTTC.